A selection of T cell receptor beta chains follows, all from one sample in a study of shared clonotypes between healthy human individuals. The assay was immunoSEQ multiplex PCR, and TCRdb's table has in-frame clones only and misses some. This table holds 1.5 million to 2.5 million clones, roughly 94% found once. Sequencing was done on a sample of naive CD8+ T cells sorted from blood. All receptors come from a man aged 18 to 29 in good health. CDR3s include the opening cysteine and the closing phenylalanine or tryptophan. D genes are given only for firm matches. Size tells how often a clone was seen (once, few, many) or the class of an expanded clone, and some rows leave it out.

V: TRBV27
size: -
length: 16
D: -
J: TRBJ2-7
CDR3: CASSLISGNPSYEQYF
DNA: TGTGCCAGCAGTTTGATCTCAGGAAATCCCTCCTACGAGCAGTACTTC

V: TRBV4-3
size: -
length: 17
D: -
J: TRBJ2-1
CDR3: CASSQDTEGSEYNEQFF
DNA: TGCGCCAGCAGCCAGGACACGGAGGGTAGCGAATACAATGAGCAGTTCTTC

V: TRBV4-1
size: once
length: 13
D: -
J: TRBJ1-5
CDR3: CASSPYLEQPQHF
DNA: TGCGCCAGCAGCCCCTACCTGGAGCAGCCCCAGCATTTT

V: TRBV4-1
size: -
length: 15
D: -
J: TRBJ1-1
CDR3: CASSQEAGLNTEAFF
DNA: TGCGCCAGCAGCCAAGAGGCAGGGTTGAACACTGAAGCTTTCTTT

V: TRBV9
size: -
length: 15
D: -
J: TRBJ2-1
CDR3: CASSVLDFYNNEQFF
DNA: TGTGCCAGCAGCGTCCTGGACTTTTATAACAATGAGCAGTTCTTC

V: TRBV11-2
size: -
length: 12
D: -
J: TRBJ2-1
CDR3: CASSLGHAEQFF
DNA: TGTGCCAGCAGCTTAGGCCACGCAGAGCAGTTCTTC

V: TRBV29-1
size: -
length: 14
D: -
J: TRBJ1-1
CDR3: CSVDDHQQNTEAFF
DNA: TGCAGCGTTGATGATCACCAGCAGAACACTGAAGCTTTCTTT

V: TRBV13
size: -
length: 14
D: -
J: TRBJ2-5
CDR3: CASSLVGPQETQYF
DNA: TGTGCCAGCAGCTTAGTTGGGCCTCAAGAGACCCAGTACTTC

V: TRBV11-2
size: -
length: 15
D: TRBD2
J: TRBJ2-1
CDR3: CASSLMFLAGNEQFF
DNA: TGTGCCAGCAGCTTGATGTTCCTAGCGGGCAATGAGCAGTTCTTC

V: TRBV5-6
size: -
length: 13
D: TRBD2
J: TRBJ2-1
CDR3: CASSGGGYNEQFF
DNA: TGTGCCAGCAGCGGCGGGGGATACAATGAGCAGTTCTTC

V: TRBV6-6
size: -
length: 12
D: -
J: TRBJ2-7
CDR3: CASSGPSYEQYF
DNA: TGTGCCAGCAGTGGGCCATCCTACGAGCAGTACTTC

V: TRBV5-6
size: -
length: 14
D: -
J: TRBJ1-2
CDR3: CASSLATGNYGYTF
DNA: TGTGCCAGCAGCTTGGCAACAGGGAACTATGGCTACACCTTC

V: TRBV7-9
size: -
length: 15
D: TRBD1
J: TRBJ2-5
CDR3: CASSRQTGFQETQYF
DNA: TGTGCCAGCAGCCGACAGACAGGGTTCCAAGAGACCCAGTACTTC

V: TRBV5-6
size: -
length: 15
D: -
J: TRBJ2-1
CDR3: CASSVGLQGNNEQFF
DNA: TGTGCCAGCAGCGTGGGGTTACAGGGAAACAATGAGCAGTTCTTC

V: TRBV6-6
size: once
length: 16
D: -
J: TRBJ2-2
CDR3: CASSYSEGLYTGELFF
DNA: TGTGCCAGCAGTTACTCGGAGGGTTTGTACACCGGGGAGCTGTTTTTT

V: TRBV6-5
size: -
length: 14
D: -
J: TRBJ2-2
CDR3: CASFAYGYTGELFF
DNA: TGTGCCAGCTTCGCCTACGGGTACACCGGGGAGCTGTTTTTT

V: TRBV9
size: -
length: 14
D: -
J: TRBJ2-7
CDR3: CASSVGDYHYEQYF
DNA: TGTGCCAGCAGCGTAGGAGACTACCATTACGAGCAGTACTTC

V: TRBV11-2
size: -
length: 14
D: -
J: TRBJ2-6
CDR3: CASSPNSGANVLTF
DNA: TGTGCCAGCAGCCCAAATTCTGGGGCCAACGTCCTGACTTTC

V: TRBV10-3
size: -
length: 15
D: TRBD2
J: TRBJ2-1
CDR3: CAISGETSVYNEQFF
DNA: TGTGCCATCAGTGGGGAGACTAGCGTTTACAATGAGCAGTTCTTC